The 20 T cell receptor beta chains in this list originate from one sample, sequenced in a study of T-cell memory formation after mild COVID-19. TCRdb passed the 5' RACE reads through MiXCR, listing each CDR3 protein once. The sample shows about 430,000 distinct CDR3 sequences, roughly 18% of them seen only once. The sequencing input was PBMCs or a T cell subset sorted from them (not recorded which). All receptors derive from a man younger than 35 who had mild COVID-19 (a few samples of this study predate the infection). Cell type and time point are not known.

This clonotype has more than one count but fewer than ten. V and J are TRBV7-2 and TRBJ1-1; TRBD1 might be the D (5 bases). The CDR3 is 14 amino acids. From germline, CDR1 is SGHTA and CDR2 FQGNSA. Trimming took 3 bases from V and 8 from J, leaving 16 bases between them. CDR3 coding DNA: TGTGCCAGCAGCTTGGCACAGTCCGGGGCCGAAGCTTTCTTT. This encodes CASSLAQSGAEAFF.

The sample holds a few counts of this clonotype. This chain uses TRBV19 with TRBJ2-4; 8 bases are a match to TRBD1. Germline-derived CDR1 and CDR2 are LNHDA and SQIVND (reference sequence). The CDR3 spans 16 residues. V lost 5 bases, J lost 5 bases, and 11 bases stayed unmatched. The CDR3 loop reads CASSRTGFAEQNIQYF. In DNA form, the CDR3 reads TGTGCCAGTAGTCGGACAGGGTTCGCGGAGCAAAACATTCAGTACTTC.

In its sample, this clonotype was seen many times. The V call is TRBV5-1, the J call TRBJ2-2; 8 nucleotides align to TRBD2. J lost 1 base, V lost 3 bases, and 5 bases had no gene match. CDR3 length: 16 amino acids. Germline CDR1 SGHRS, CDR2 YFSETQ. This chain's CDR3 is CASSWSLAGNTGELFF. The DNA for the CDR3 is TGCGCCAGCAGCTGGTCTCTAGCGGGGAACACCGGGGAGCTGTTTTTT.

The chain has TRBV9 and TRBJ2-7; a weak D match, TRBD1 (5 bases). Germline values: CDR1 SGDLS, CDR2 YYNGEE. V dropped 4 bases and J dropped 6 bases, with 8 bases sitting between them. This CDR3 region has 11 residues. DNA for the CDR3: TGTGCCAGCAGCCCAGGGTCCGAGCAGTACTTC. This sequence encodes CASSPGSEQYF.

This clonotype turned up a few times. V gene TRBV18 combines with J gene TRBJ1-2; 8 bases fit TRBD1. The V gene's germline CDR1 is KGHSH and CDR2 LQKENI. The CDR3 is 14 amino acids. Trimming cost V 3 bases and J 4 bases; bases outside gene matches: 4. DNA of the CDR3: TGTGCCAGCTCACCGGGACAGGACCTCTATGGCTACACCTTC. Its translation is CASSPGQDLYGYTF.

This clonotype appeared a few times. The chain combines TRBV6-2 or TRBV6-3 with TRBJ2-7, with D possibly being TRBD1 (6 bases). Trimming cost V 4 bases and J 3 bases, with 13 bases left between them. Per the germline V gene, CDR1 is MNHEY and CDR2 is SVGEGT. This CDR3 spans 14 amino acids. The CDR3 region has the DNA TGTGCCAGCAGTTGGCAGGAAGGGGGCTACGAGCAGTACTTC. Translation gives CASSWQEGGYEQYF.

This clonotype was detected only a few times. CDR3 residues: CASSRAGQGTYEQYV. The CDR3 coding sequence is TGTGCCAGCAGTAGAGCCGGACAGGGTACCTACGAGCAGTACGTC. The J gene is TRBJ2-7, the V gene TRBV12-3 or TRBV12-4; 8 bases align to TRBD1. The ends lost 5 bases at V and 2 bases at J; junction bases unmatched: 8. The CDR3 totals 15 residues.

The CDR3 bases are TGTGCCAGCAGCTTTGAGGGATTCGAGCAGTACTTC. Its protein is CASSFEGFEQYF. The chain couples TRBV7-8 to TRBJ2-7; a possible D gene is TRBD2 (5 bases). The CDR3 has 12 amino acids. The V gene lost 3 bases and the J gene lost 6 bases, with 9 bases spanning the gap. Per germline, CDR1 SGHVS and CDR2 FQNEAQ.

This chain joins TRBV12-3 or TRBV12-4 and TRBJ1-6; D is possibly TRBD1 (5 bases). With 4 bases removed from V and 9 bases from J, the gap between germline ends came to 10 bases. CDR3 size: 13 residues. The CDR3 DNA is TGTGCCAGCAGTTCGGGGGTGGGTTCACCCCTCCACTTT. It codes for CASSSGVGSPLHF.

The chain employs TRBV7-9 and TRBJ2-6, with a possible D match to TRBD2 (5 bases). This CDR3 contains 17 residues. Germline lookup yields CDR1 SEHNR and CDR2 FQNEAQ (reference sequence). The V end lost 0 bases, the J end lost 3 bases, and 12 bases lay between the germline ends. DNA of the CDR3: TGTGCCAGCAGCTTAGCTAGGACTCGCTATGGGGCCAACGTCCTGACTTTC. This translates into CASSLARTRYGANVLTF.

The chain joins TRBV7-9 to TRBJ1-6; TRBD1 agrees at 10 bases. J lost 3 bases, V lost 6 bases, and 11 bases had no gene match. Germline CDR1 reads SEHNR; CDR2 reads FQNEAQ (reference sequence). There are 18 residues in the CDR3. The CDR3 is CASSRRQGAHLYNSPLHF. In nucleotides, the CDR3 is TGTGCCAGCAGTCGGAGACAGGGGGCTCACCTCTATAATTCACCCCTCCACTTT.

In DNA form, the CDR3 reads TGTGCCATCAGTGTAACGGGACGCAACTCTGGGGCCAACGTCCTGACTTTC. Protein product: CAISVTGRNSGANVLTF. The chain combines TRBV10-3 with TRBJ2-6; possibly TRBD1 or TRBD2 for D (5 bases each). Trimming removed 4 bases at V and 0 bases at J, with 13 bases between. The germline gives CDR1 ENHRY, CDR2 SYGVKD. The CDR3 is 17 amino acids.

This rearrangement joins TRBV5-4 to TRBJ2-2, with D possibly matching TRBD2 (5 bases). Trimming took off 3 bases at V and 0 bases at J, with 9 bases between the two ends. This CDR3 has 15 residues. Germline V lookup: CDR1 SGHNT, CDR2 YYREEE (reference sequence). The CDR3 region has the DNA TGTGCCAGCAGCTCGGAGGCCTCGAACACCGGGGAGCTGTTTTTT. Encoded protein: CASSSEASNTGELFF.

The genes are TRBV20-1 and TRBJ1-6; weak D call: TRBD1 (6 bases). Germline CDR1 is DFQATT and CDR2 is SNEGSKA (reference sequence). V was clipped by 5 bases and J by 0 bases, with 11 bases between them. The CDR3 runs to 15 residues. The CDR3 sequence: CSALEGGSYNSPLHF. As DNA, the CDR3 is TGCAGTGCTTTAGAGGGGGGCTCCTATAATTCACCCCTCCACTTT.

The rearrangement uses TRBV6-5 and TRBJ1-4; no clear D. CDR1 and CDR2 (germline): MNHEY, SVGAGI. The CDR3 runs 12 residues. V lost 5 bases and J 3 bases, leaving 4 bases between the germline ends. The CDR3 loop is CASSASNEKLFF. CDR3 nucleotides: TGTGCCAGCAGTGCCTCTAATGAAAAACTGTTTTTT.

This clonotype was observed a handful of times. The chain carries TRBV11-1 and TRBJ2-7; 8 bases map to TRBD1. The CDR3 is 14 residues long. Germline trimming cut 5 bases from V and 9 bases from J; bases unmatched to any gene: 12. Germline V lookup: CDR1 SGHAT, CDR2 FQDESV (reference sequence). Here the CDR3 DNA reads TGTGCCAGCAGCCCAATGGGACAGGCCTTTGGGCAGTACGTC. Encoded protein: CASSPMGQAFGQYV.

This clonotype was seen ten or more times. V is TRBV5-6 and J is TRBJ1-6; D gene unclear. CDR1 and CDR2 (germline): SGHDT, YYEEEE. This CDR3 has 15 amino acids. V was cut by 0 bases and J by 3 bases, with 7 bases left in between. The CDR3 nucleotides are TGTGCCAGCAGCTTGGACGGCGGCTATAATTCACCCCTCCACTTT. Protein product: CASSLDGGYNSPLHF.

In its sample, this clonotype was seen a few times. The V call is TRBV5-5, the J call TRBJ2-5; D could derive from TRBD1 or TRBD2 (5 bases each). CDR3 length: 14 amino acids. Germline values: CDR1 SGHKS, CDR2 YYEKEE (reference sequence). V dropped 0 bases and J dropped 4 bases, with 10 bases sitting between them. CDR3 region: CASSLEWGSETQYF. Here the CDR3 DNA reads TGTGCCAGCAGCTTGGAGTGGGGGTCAGAGACCCAGTACTTC.

The chain combines TRBV18 with TRBJ2-5, with D possibly being TRBD1 (5 bases). Germline V gene sequence: CDR1 KGHSH, CDR2 LQKENI. This CDR3 spans 13 amino acids. With 0 bases removed from V and 4 bases from J, the gap between germline ends came to 6 bases. CDR3 sequence reads: CASSPPGAETQYF. The CDR3 nucleotides are TGTGCCAGCTCACCACCAGGGGCAGAGACCCAGTACTTC.

This clonotype has more than one count but fewer than ten. The chain has TRBV7-2 and TRBJ1-6; tentatively, D is TRBD1 (5 bases). The CDR3 loop spans 15 amino acids. CDR1 SGHTA and CDR2 FQGNSA come from the germline V gene. Trimming took off 2 bases at V and 9 bases at J, with 14 bases between the two ends. The CDR3 here is CASSLWTNGASPLHF. The CDR3, as DNA: TGTGCCAGCAGCTTATGGACAAATGGGGCTTCACCCCTCCACTTT. The full variable domain, with the rest looked up from reference TRBV7-2 and TRBJ1-6, is GAGVSQSPSNKVTEKGKDVELRCDPISGHTALYWYRQSLGQGLEFLIYFQGNSAPDKSGLPSDRFSAERTGGSVSTLTIQRTQQEDSAVYLCASSLWTNGASPLHFGNGTRLTVT.